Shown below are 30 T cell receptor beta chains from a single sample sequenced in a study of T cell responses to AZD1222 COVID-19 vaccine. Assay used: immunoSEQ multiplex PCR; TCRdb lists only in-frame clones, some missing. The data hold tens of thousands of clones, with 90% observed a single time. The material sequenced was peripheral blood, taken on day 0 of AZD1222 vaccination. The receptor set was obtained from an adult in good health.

Written as DNA, the CDR3 is TGTGCCAGCAGCCTCCATACCGGGGAGCTGTTTTTT. Translating gives CASSLHTGELFF. The chain joins TRBV5-5 to TRBJ2-2; D unresolved. Trimming removed 4 bases at V and 5 bases at J, with 6 bases between. The CDR3 totals 12 residues. From germline, CDR1 is SGHKS and CDR2 YYEKEE (reference sequence).

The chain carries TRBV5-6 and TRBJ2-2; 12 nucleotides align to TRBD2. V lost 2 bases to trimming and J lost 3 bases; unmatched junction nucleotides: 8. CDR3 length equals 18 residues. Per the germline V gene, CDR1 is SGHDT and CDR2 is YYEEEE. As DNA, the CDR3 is TGTGCCAGCAGCTTTCTAGCGGGGGGGCGAGGGGACACCGGGGAGCTGTTTTTT. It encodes CASSFLAGGRGDTGELFF.

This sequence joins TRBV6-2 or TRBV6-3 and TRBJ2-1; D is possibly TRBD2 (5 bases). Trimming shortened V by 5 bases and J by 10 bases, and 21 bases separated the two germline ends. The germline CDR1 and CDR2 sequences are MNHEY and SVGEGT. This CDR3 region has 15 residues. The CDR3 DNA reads TGTGCCAGCAGTACCGGGAAGGGCGGATTCATCGAGCAGTTCTTC. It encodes CASSTGKGGFIEQFF.

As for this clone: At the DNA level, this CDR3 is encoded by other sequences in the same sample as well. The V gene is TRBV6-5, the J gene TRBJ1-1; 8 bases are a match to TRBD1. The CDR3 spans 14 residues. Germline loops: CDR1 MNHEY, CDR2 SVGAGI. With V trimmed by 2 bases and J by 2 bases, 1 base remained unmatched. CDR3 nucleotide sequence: TGTGCCAGCAGTTACGACAGGGGAAACACTGAAGCTTTCTTT. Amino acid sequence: CASSYDRGNTEAFF.

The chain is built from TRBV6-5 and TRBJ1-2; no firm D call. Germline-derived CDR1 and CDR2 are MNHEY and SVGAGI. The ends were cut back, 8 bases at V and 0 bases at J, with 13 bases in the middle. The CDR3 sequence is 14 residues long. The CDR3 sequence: CASDMTEANYGYTF. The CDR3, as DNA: TGTGCCAGCGACATGACGGAAGCTAACTATGGCTACACCTTC.

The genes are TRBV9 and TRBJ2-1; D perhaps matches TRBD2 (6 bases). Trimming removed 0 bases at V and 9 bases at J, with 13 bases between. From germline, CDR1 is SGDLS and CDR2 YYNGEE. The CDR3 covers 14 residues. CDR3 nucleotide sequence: TGTGCCAGCAGCGTAGATCGGGGGTGGGGTGAGCAGTTCTTC. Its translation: CASSVDRGWGEQFF.

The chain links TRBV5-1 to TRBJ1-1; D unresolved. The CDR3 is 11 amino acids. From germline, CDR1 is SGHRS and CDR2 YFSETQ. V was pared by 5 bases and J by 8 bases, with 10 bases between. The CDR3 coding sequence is TGCGCCAGCAGGACCGGTGCGGAAGCTTTCTTT. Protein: CASRTGAEAFF.

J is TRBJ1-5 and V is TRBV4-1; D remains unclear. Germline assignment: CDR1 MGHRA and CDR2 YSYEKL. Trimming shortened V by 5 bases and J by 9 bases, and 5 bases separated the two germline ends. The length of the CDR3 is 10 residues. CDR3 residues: CASSEGPQHF. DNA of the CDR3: TGCGCCAGCAGCGAGGGGCCCCAGCATTTT.

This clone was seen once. In DNA, the CDR3 is TGTGCCAGCGCCCCCGACCGTGGCAAGGGTTCAGCTTTCTTT. The encoded protein is CASAPDRGKGSAFF. The V call is TRBV2, the J call TRBJ1-1; D is undetermined. Per germline, CDR1 SNHLY and CDR2 FYNNEI. Trimming removed 8 bases at V and 10 bases at J, with 23 bases between. The length of the CDR3 is 14 residues.

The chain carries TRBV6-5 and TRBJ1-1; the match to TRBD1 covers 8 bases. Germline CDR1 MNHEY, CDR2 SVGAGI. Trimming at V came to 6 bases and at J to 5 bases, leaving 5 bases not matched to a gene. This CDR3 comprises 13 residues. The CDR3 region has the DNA TGTGCCAGCAGGCAACAGGGGGTTACTGAAGCTTTCTTT. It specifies CASRQQGVTEAFF.

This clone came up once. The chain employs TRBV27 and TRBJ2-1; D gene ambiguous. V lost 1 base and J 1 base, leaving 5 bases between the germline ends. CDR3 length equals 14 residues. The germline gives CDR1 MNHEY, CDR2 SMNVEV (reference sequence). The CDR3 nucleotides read TGTGCCAGCAGTTTATGGGGTTCCTACAATGAGCAGTTCTTC. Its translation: CASSLWGSYNEQFF.

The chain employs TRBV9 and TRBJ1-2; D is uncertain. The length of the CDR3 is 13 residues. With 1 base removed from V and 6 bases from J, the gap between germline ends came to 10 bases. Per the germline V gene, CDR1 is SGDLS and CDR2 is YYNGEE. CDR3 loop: CASSVSGFDGYTF. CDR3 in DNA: TGTGCCAGCAGCGTATCCGGTTTTGATGGCTACACCTTC.

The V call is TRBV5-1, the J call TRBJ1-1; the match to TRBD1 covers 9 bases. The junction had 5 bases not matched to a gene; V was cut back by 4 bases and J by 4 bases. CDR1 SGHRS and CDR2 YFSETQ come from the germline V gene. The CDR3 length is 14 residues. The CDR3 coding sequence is TGCGCCAGCAGCACGGACAGGGGTGGCACTGAAGCTTTCTTT. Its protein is CASSTDRGGTEAFF.

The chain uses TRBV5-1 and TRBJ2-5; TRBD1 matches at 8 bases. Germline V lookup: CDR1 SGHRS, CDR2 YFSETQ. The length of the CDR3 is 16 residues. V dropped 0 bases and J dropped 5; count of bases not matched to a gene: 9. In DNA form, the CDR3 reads TGCGCCAGCAGCTTGGGGGGACAGGCTCACCGGGAGACCCAGTACTTC. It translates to CASSLGGQAHRETQYF.

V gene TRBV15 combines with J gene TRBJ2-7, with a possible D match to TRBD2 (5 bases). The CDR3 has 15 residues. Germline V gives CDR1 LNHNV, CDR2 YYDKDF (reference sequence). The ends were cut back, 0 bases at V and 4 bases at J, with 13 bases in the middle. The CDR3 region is CATSRDWEPQYEQYF. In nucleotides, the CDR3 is TGTGCCACCAGCAGAGATTGGGAGCCTCAATACGAGCAGTACTTC.

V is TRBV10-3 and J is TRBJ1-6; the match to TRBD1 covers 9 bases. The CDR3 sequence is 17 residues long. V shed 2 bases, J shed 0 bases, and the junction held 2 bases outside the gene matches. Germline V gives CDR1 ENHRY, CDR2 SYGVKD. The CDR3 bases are TGTGCCATCAGTGAGGGACAGGGGAGCTCCTATAATTCACCCCTCCACTTT. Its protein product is CAISEGQGSSYNSPLHF.

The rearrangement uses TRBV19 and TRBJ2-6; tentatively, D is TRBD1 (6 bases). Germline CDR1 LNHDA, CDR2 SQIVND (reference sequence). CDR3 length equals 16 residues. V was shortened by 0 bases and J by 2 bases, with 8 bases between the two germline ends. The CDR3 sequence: CASSIEQGTGANVLTF. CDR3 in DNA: TGTGCCAGTAGTATAGAACAGGGAACTGGGGCCAACGTCCTGACTTTC.

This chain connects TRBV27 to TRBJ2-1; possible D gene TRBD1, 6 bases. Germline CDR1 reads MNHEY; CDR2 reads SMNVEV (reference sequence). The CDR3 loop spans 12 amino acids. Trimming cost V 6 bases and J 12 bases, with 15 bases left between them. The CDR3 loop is CASSRTGTAQFF. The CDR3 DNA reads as TGTGCCAGCAGCCGAACAGGGACGGCGCAGTTCTTC.

CDR3 amino acids: CASSFRGQYTDTQYF. The CDR3 nucleotides are TGTGCCAGCAGCTTCCGGGGGCAGTATACAGATACGCAGTATTTT. The chain uses TRBV7-2 and TRBJ2-3, with D perhaps TRBD1 or TRBD2 (6 bases each). CDR3 length: 15 residues. Germline CDR1 is SGHTA and CDR2 is FQGNSA. V lost 3 bases and J 3 bases, leaving 13 bases between the germline ends.

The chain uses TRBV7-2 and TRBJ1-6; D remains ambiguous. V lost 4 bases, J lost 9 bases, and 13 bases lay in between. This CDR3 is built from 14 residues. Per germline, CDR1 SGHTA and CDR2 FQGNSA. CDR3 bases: TGTGCCAGCAGCTCGTCTTTACGGGGTTCACCCCTCCACTTT. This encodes CASSSSLRGSPLHF.

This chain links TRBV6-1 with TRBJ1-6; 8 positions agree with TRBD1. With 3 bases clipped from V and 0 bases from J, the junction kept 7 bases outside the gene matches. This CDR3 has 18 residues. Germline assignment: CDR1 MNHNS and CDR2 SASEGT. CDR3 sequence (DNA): TGTGCCAGCAGTGAGGGACAGGTACGAAGCTCCTATAATTCACCCCTCCACTTT. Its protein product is CASSEGQVRSSYNSPLHF.

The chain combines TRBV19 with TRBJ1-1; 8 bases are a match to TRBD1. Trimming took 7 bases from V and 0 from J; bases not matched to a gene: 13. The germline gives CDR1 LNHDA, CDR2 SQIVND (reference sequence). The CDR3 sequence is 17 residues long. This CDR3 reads CASTLRQGAPMNTEAFF. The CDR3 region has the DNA TGTGCCAGTACGTTGCGTCAGGGGGCTCCCATGAACACTGAAGCTTTCTTT.

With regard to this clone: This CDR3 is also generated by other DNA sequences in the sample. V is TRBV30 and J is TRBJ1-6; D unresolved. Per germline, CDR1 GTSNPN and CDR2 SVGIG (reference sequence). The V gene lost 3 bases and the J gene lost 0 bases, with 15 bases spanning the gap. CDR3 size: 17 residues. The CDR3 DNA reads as TGTGCCTGGAGCACCCGGCCGGTGAGCTCCTATAATTCACCCCTCCACTTT. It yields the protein CAWSTRPVSSYNSPLHF. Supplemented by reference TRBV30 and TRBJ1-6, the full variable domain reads SQTIHQWPATLVQPVGSPLSLECTVEGTSNPNLYWYRQAAGRGLQLLFYSVGIGQISSEVPQNLSASRPQDRQFILSSKKLLLSDSGFYLCAWSTRPVSSYNSPLHFGNGTRLTVT.

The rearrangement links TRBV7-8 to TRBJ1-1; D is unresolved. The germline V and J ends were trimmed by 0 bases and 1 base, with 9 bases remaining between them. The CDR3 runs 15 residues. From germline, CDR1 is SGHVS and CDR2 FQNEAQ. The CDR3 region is CASSLAQLPNTEAFF. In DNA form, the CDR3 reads TGTGCCAGCAGCTTAGCCCAATTGCCGAACACTGAAGCTTTCTTT.

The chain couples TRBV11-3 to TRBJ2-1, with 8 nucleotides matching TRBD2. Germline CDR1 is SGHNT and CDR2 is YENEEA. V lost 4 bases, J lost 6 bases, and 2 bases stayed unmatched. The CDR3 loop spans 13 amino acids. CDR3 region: CASSSGGANEQFF. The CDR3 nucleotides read TGTGCCAGCAGCTCCGGGGGGGCCAATGAGCAGTTCTTC.

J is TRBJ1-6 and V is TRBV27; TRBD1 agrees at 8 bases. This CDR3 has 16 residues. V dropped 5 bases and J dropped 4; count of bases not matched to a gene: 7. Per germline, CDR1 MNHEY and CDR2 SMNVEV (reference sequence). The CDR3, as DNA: TGTGCCAGCAGTCGGACCGGGACAGGTTATAATTCACCCCTCCACTTT. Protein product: CASSRTGTGYNSPLHF.

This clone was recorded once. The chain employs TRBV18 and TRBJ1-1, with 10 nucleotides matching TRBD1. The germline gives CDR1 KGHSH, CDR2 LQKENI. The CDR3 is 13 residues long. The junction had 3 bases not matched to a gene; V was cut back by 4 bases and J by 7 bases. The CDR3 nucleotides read TGTGCCAGCTCACGACAGGGGGCTGATGAAGCTTTCTTT. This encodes CASSRQGADEAFF. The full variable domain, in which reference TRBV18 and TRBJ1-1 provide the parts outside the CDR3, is NAGVMQNPRHLVRRRGQEARLRCSPMKGHSHVYWYRQLPEEGLKFMVYLQKENIIDESGMPKERFSAEFPKEGPSILRIQQVVRGDSAAYFCASSRQGADEAFFGQGTRLTVV.

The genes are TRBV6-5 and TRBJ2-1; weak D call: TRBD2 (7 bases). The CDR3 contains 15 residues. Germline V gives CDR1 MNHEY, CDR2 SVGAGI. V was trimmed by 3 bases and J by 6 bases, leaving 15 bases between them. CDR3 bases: TGTGCCAGCAGTTATACGGGGGGCCTCTCCAATGAGCAGTTCTTC. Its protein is CASSYTGGLSNEQFF.

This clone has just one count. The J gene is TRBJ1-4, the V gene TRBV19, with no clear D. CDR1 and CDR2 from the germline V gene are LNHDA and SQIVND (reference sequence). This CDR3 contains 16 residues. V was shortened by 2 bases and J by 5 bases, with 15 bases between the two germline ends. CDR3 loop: CASSIYSGKPNEKLFF. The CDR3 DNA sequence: TGTGCCAGTAGTATATATTCCGGGAAGCCGAATGAAAAACTGTTTTTT.

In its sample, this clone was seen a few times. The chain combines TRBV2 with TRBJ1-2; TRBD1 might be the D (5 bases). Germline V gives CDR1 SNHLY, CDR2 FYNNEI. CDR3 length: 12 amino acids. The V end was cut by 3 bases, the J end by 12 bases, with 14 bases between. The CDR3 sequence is CASSDRWGGHTF. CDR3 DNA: TGTGCCAGCAGTGACCGTTGGGGGGGTCACACCTTC.